A single sample is the source of the 21 T cell receptor beta chains below, sequenced in a study of regulatory T cells in long-lasting Graves disease. Time point specified: newly diagnosed GD, antithyroid drugs for less than 3 months. PBMCs were the source of the RNA used for TCR sequencing. With iRepertoire HTBI primers and Arm-PCR of CDR3 regions, TCR beta libraries were built. TCRdb fed the multiplex PCR reads into MiXCR, producing one record per CDR3 protein. The sample includes approximately 490,000 distinct CDR3 sequences, around 15% of them seen just once. The data were also submitted as part of a second study, on T cells in Graves' hyperthyroidism and ophthalmopathy.

Specimen: peripheral blood mononuclear cells (PBMCs), collected at new diagnosis, from a patient treated with antithyroid drugs. The receptors shown here come from a man aged 35-49 years with Graves disease.

This clonotype was seen only a few times. The chain is built from TRBV5-6 and TRBJ2-3, with 8 bases that match TRBD2. V trimming: 3 bases; J trimming: 2 bases; junction bases outside the gene matches: 2. There are 14 residues in the CDR3. Germline CDR1 and CDR2: SGHDT and YYEEEE. The CDR3, as DNA: TGTGCCAGCAGCTCAGCGGGAGTCACAGATACGCAGTATTTT. As protein: CASSSAGVTDTQYF.

This chain joins TRBV4-1 and TRBJ1-1; D not resolved. The V and J ends lost 8 bases and 10 bases respectively, with 17 bases between them. From germline, CDR1 is MGHRA and CDR2 YSYEKL. CDR3 length equals 12 residues. The CDR3 DNA follows: TGCGCCAGCGGAGGGCCACCCCCAGGAGCTTTCTTT. Protein: CASGGPPPGAFF.

J is TRBJ1-2 and V is TRBV10-3; D call uncertain. The CDR3 covers 13 residues. Trimming shortened V by 2 bases and J by 4 bases, and 8 bases separated the two germline ends. Germline V gene lookup returns CDR1 ENHRY and CDR2 SYGVKD. DNA of the CDR3: TGTGCCATCAGTGAGAAGGGAGGCTATGGCTACACCTTC. This encodes CAISEKGGYGYTF.

Only a few counts were recorded for this clonotype. The chain uses TRBV14 and TRBJ2-7, with TRBD2 matching 8 bases. The CDR3 spans 18 residues. Germline V lookup: CDR1 SGHDN, CDR2 FVKESK. Trimming removed 0 bases from V and 1 base from J; junction bases left unmatched: 11. The CDR3 sequence: CASSQDGPGLGGSYEQYF. CDR3 DNA sequence: TGTGCCAGCAGCCAAGATGGGCCGGGACTAGGAGGGTCCTACGAGCAGTACTTC. Together with reference TRBV14 and TRBJ2-7, the CDR3 gives the full variable domain: EAGVTQFPSHSVIEKGQTVTLRCDPISGHDNLYWYRRVMGKEIKFLLHFVKESKQDESGMPNNRFLAERTGGTYSTLKVQPAELEDSGVYFCASSQDGPGLGGSYEQYFGPGTRLTVT.

This clonotype was observed many times. V is TRBV29-1 and J is TRBJ2-4; 10 nucleotides match TRBD1. The germline V gene encodes CDR1 SQVTM and CDR2 ANQGSEA. The CDR3 is 14 residues long. Trimming removed 3 bases from V and 9 bases from J; junction bases left unmatched: 8. The CDR3 protein is CSVDGTGTGAIQYF. The CDR3 coding sequence is TGCAGCGTTGATGGCACCGGGACAGGGGCCATTCAGTACTTC.

The chain links TRBV29-1 to TRBJ2-3, with a weak D call TRBD2 (5 bases). The V end was cut by 2 bases, the J end by 8 bases, with 14 bases between. The CDR3 is made up of 13 amino acids. The V gene's germline CDR1 is SQVTM and CDR2 ANQGSEA. CDR3 loop: CSVETSGIGTQYF. As DNA, the CDR3 is TGCAGCGTTGAAACCAGCGGAATAGGTACGCAGTATTTT.

This clonotype was counted at least ten times. The V and J genes are TRBV11-2 and TRBJ2-1; TRBD2 aligns across 12 bases. J was trimmed by 10 bases and V by 4 bases; bases with no gene match: 11. The germline V gene encodes CDR1 SGHAT and CDR2 FQNNGV. This CDR3 has 16 amino acids. The CDR3 nucleotides are TGTGCCAGCAGCTCCCGACTAGCGGGAGTGGTCATGGAGCAGTTCTTC. Its translation is CASSSRLAGVVMEQFF.

This clonotype was observed a few times. The chain uses TRBV9 and TRBJ2-3; 11 bases map to TRBD2. The CDR3 runs to 17 residues. CDR1 SGDLS and CDR2 YYNGEE come from the germline V gene. J gave up 7 bases and V 3 bases, and 13 bases lay outside the gene matches. In DNA, the CDR3 is TGTGCCAGCAGCGCCCGCCAGGGACTAGCGGCATTAAATACGCAGTATTTT. As protein: CASSARQGLAALNTQYF. Using reference TRBV9 and TRBJ2-3 for the parts outside the CDR3, the full variable domain is DSGVTQTPKHLITATGQRVTLRCSPRSGDLSVYWYQQSLDQGLQFLIQYYNGEERAKGNILERFSAQQFPDLHSELNLSSLELGDSALYFCASSARQGLAALNTQYFGPGTRLTVL.

This clonotype was seen a few times. The gene calls are TRBV20-1 and TRBJ2-7, with 11 bases that match TRBD2. Germline trimming cut 6 bases from V and 3 bases from J; bases unmatched to any gene: 7. CDR1 and CDR2 from the germline V gene are DFQATT and SNEGSKA (reference sequence). This CDR3 region has 14 residues. In nucleotides, the CDR3 is TGCAGTGCGGAACACGGGACTAGCGGCTACGAGCAGTACTTC. Protein sequence: CSAEHGTSGYEQYF.

This clonotype was seen a few times. This chain links TRBV29-1 with TRBJ2-3, with 7 bases matching TRBD1. In germline, CDR1 is SQVTM, CDR2 ANQGSEA. Unmatched junction bases numbered 9, after V lost 3 bases and J lost 9 bases. This CDR3 comprises 13 residues. The CDR3: CSVEDRDRLTQYF. CDR3 nucleotides: TGCAGCGTTGAGGACCGGGACAGACTGACGCAGTATTTT.

This clonotype has at least ten counts. This sequence joins TRBV28 and TRBJ2-7, with D perhaps matching TRBD2 (5 bases). This CDR3 comprises 15 residues. The germline CDR1 and CDR2 sequences are MDHEN and SYDVKM. Trimming removed 5 bases from V and 0 bases from J, with 14 bases in between. In DNA form, the CDR3 reads TGTGCCAGCAGTCCCCGGGGAGTTTTCTCCTACGAGCAGTACTTC. This translates into CASSPRGVFSYEQYF.

This clonotype was detected many times. V usage is TRBV3-1 and J usage is TRBJ2-7; no firm D call. Trimming took 0 bases from V and 6 from J, leaving 9 bases between them. The CDR3 has 13 residues. The germline gives CDR1 LGHDT, CDR2 YNNKEL (reference sequence). CDR3 in amino acids: CASSQDYDSEQYF. CDR3 bases: TGTGCCAGCAGCCAAGATTACGATAGCGAGCAGTACTTC.

The CDR3 DNA reads TGTGCCAGCCTCGGGGGGGGAGACTCAGTATATGGCTACACCTTC. This encodes CASLGGGDSVYGYTF. The chain combines TRBV25-1 with TRBJ1-2; D perhaps matches TRBD1 (5 bases). Trimming took 8 bases from V and 5 from J, leaving 21 bases between them. The CDR3 runs 15 residues. Germline values: CDR1 MGHDK, CDR2 SYGVNS.

This clonotype was observed a single time. In nucleotides, the CDR3 is TGCGCCAGCAGCCCCCAAGGGGGGAGGACTGAAGCTTTCTTT. Translating it yields CASSPQGGRTEAFF. The chain combines TRBV5-1 with TRBJ1-1; tentatively, D is TRBD1 (6 bases). Germline V CDR1 and CDR2: SGHRS, YFSETQ. Trimming removed 4 bases at V and 5 bases at J, with 15 bases between. This CDR3 contains 14 residues. The entire variable domain, with the rest obtained from reference TRBV5-1 and TRBJ1-1, is as follows: KAGVTQTPRYLIKTRGQQVTLSCSPISGHRSVSWYQQTPGQGLQFLFEYFSETQRNKGNFPGRFSGRQFSNSRSEMNVSTLELGDSALYLCASSPQGGRTEAFFGQGTRLTVV.

This clonotype was detected many times. This chain connects TRBV11-2 to TRBJ2-3; 8 nucleotides match TRBD1. J lost 2 bases, V lost 6 bases, and 13 bases had no gene match. The CDR3 has 17 residues. Germline loops: CDR1 SGHAT, CDR2 FQNNGV. The chain's CDR3 is CASSSLLGQAITDTQYF. CDR3 sequence (DNA): TGTGCCAGCAGTTCGCTCCTGGGACAGGCGATCACAGATACGCAGTATTTT. Variable domain in full (rest from reference TRBV11-2 and TRBJ2-3): EAGVAQSPRYKIIEKRQSVAFWCNPISGHATLYWYQQILGQGPKLLIQFQNNGVVDDSQLPKDRFSAERLKGVDSTLKIQPAKLEDSAVYLCASSSLLGQAITDTQYFGPGTRLTVL.

At least ten counts were recorded for this clonotype. The chain recombines TRBV24-1 with TRBJ1-2; the match to TRBD1 covers 10 bases. The CDR3 runs to 16 residues. The V gene end was trimmed by 2 bases and the J gene end by 3 bases; junction bases not matched to a gene: 5. Germline-derived CDR1 and CDR2 are KGHDR and SFDVKD. This chain's CDR3 is CATSDSGTGDYYGYTF. The CDR3, as DNA: TGTGCCACCAGTGATTCCGGGACAGGGGACTACTATGGCTACACCTTC.

This clonotype was counted a few times. J is TRBJ2-1 and V is TRBV28; D gene ambiguous. From germline, CDR1 is MDHEN and CDR2 SYDVKM. V was shortened by 3 bases and J by 0 bases, with 9 bases between the two germline ends. The CDR3 covers 15 residues. The CDR3 nucleotides are TGTGCCAGCAGTTTCGATTCCCGCTCCTACAATGAGCAGTTCTTC. This codes for CASSFDSRSYNEQFF.

The sample holds many counts of this clonotype. The CDR3 nucleotides read TGTGCCAGCAGCCAAGAGGGACTAGCGGGAGTTCCAGAGACCCAGTACTTC. This translates into CASSQEGLAGVPETQYF. This chain joins TRBV3-1 and TRBJ2-5; 14 nucleotides align to TRBD2. This CDR3 contains 17 residues. Germline V gene data show CDR1 as LGHDT and CDR2 as YNNKEL (reference sequence). V gave up 0 bases and J gave up 4 bases; unmatched junction bases: 4.

V usage is TRBV10-2 and J usage is TRBJ2-7; D is unresolved. The V end lost 6 bases, the J end lost 0 bases, and 12 bases lay between the germline ends. Germline V gene data show CDR1 as WSHSY and CDR2 as SAAADI. This CDR3 spans 14 amino acids. For the CDR3, the DNA is TGCGCCAGCAGACGCTACGGTAGCTCCTACGAGCAGTACTTC. Encoded protein: CASRRYGSSYEQYF.

On this clonotype itself: This probably arose from a read error, given a far larger clone one base away. The gene calls are TRBV20-1 and TRBJ2-7, with 13 nucleotides matching TRBD2. With V trimmed by 6 bases and J by 7 bases, 9 bases remained unmatched. The CDR3 is 14 amino acids. Germline CDR1 and CDR2: DFQATT and SNEGSKA (reference sequence). CDR3 nucleotide sequence: TGCAGTGCCCGGAAAGGACTAGCGGGAGTGGAGCAGTACTTC. Translating gives CSARKGLAGVEQYF.

The genes are TRBV30 and TRBJ2-7; 9 nucleotides agree with TRBD1. J lost 1 base, V lost 1 base, and 5 bases had no gene match. CDR1 is GTSNPN and CDR2 is SVGIG in the germline V gene (reference sequence). CDR3 length: 15 amino acids. The CDR3 DNA reads TGTGCCTGGAGTGCCCCGGGACAGGGATCCTACGAGCAGTACTTC. This sequence encodes CAWSAPGQGSYEQYF.